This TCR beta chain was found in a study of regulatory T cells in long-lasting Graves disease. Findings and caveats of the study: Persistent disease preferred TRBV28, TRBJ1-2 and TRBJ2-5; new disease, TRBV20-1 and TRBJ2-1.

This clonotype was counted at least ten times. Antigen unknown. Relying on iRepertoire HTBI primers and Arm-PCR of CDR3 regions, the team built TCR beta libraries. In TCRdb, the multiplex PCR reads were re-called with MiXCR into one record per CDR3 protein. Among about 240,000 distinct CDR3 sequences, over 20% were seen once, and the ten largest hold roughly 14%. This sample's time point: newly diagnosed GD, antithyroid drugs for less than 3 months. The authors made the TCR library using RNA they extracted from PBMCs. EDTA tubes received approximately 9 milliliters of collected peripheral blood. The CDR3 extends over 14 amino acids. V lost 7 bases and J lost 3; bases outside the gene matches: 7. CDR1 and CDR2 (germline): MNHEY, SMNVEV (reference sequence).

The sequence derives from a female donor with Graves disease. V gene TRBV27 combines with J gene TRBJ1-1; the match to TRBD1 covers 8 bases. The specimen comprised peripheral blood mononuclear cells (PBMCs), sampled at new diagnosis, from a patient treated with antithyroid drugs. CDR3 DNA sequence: TGTGCCAGCAAGATGGACAGGGTTGACACTGAAGCTTTCTTT. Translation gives CASKMDRVDTEAFF.